These 26 T cell receptor beta chains were sequenced from one sample in a study of blood T cells in healthy people across ages. Through a sample-barcoded 5' primer and a J-beta primer mix, a second PCR was run for roughly 7 to 12 cycles. TCRdb reprocessed the 5' RACE reads with MiXCR, giving one entry per CDR3 protein. The data show fewer than 1,000,000 distinct CDR3 sequences, about half seen once. Sequencing input: blood. The source of these receptors is a man at least 80 years old in good health.

The chain couples TRBV7-2 to TRBJ2-4; D tentatively reads TRBD1 or TRBD2 (5 bases each). The J call may be mistaken, given a closer DNA end match to TRBJ2-7. The germline V gene has CDR1 SGHTA and CDR2 FQGNSA. This CDR3 region has 17 residues. The CDR3 DNA reads as TGTGCCAGCAGCTTAGCACCGGGACGCGTGAGCCCCTACGAGCAGTACTTC. This sequence encodes CASSLAPGRVSPYEQYF.

The rearrangement uses TRBV9 and TRBJ2-3; the match to TRBD2 covers 9 bases. V dropped 3 bases and J dropped 2; count of bases not matched to a gene: 4. The CDR3 totals 15 residues. Germline CDR1 is SGDLS and CDR2 is YYNGEE. CDR3 region: CASSGVAGDTDTQYF. In DNA form, the CDR3 reads TGTGCCAGCAGCGGGGTAGCGGGAGACACAGATACGCAGTATTTT.

Remarks on this clonotype: The junction departs from the called germline gene at one end, perhaps through a read error. The rearrangement uses TRBV14 and TRBJ2-5; 12 nucleotides align to TRBD1. This CDR3 is built from 15 residues. CDR1 and CDR2 (germline): SGHDN, FVKESK. CDR3 sequence: CAGSQWDRGQETQYF. For the CDR3, the DNA is TGTGCCGGCAGCCAATGGGACAGGGGGCAGGAGACCCAGTACTTC.

The chain links TRBV7-3 to TRBJ1-2; D call uncertain. This CDR3 region has 13 residues. V was clipped by 4 bases and J by 2 bases, with 8 bases between them. Germline CDR1 is SGHTA and CDR2 is FQGTGA. CDR3 sequence reads: CASSSYGNYGYTF. The CDR3 DNA reads as TGTGCCAGCAGCTCCTATGGGAACTATGGCTACACCTTC.

This clonotype occurred a few times. V and J are TRBV6-2 or TRBV6-3 and TRBJ2-7; D is uncertain. The CDR3 runs 14 residues. The germline CDR1 and CDR2 sequences are MNHEY and SVGEGT. V lost 0 bases to trimming and J lost 6 bases, with 12 bases between them. The CDR3 nucleotides read TGTGCCAGCAGTTACTCGATAGAATTACGCGAGCAGTACTTC. Residues: CASSYSIELREQYF.

The chain joins TRBV7-2 to TRBJ1-5, with D possibly being TRBD1 (6 bases). CDR1 SGHTA and CDR2 FQGNSA come from the germline V gene. This CDR3 has 15 amino acids. Trimming removed 6 bases from V and 2 bases from J, with 14 bases in between. Here the CDR3 reads CASRQGGAGNQPQHF. The CDR3 region has the DNA TGTGCCAGCAGACAAGGGGGGGCCGGCAATCAGCCCCAGCATTTT.

Here the CDR3 reads CASSLGLAGGPTYNEQFF. The CDR3 DNA reads TGTGCCAGCAGCTTGGGGCTAGCGGGGGGGCCGACCTACAATGAGCAGTTCTTC. The V gene is TRBV5-6, the J gene TRBJ2-1; 12 bases are shared with TRBD2. CDR1 and CDR2 from the germline V gene are SGHDT and YYEEEE. V was clipped by 0 bases and J by 2 bases; unmatched bases: 6. The CDR3 runs 18 residues. The full variable domain, completed using reference TRBV5-6 and TRBJ2-1, is DAGVTQSPTHLIKTRGQQVTLRCSPKSGHDTVSWYQQALGQGPQFIFQYYEEEERQRGNFPDRFSGHQFPNYSSELNVNALLLGDSALYLCASSLGLAGGPTYNEQFFGPGTRLTVL.

This rearrangement joins TRBV20-1 to TRBJ2-2; possibly TRBD1 for D (6 bases). The CDR3 length is 14 residues. The V gene lost 1 base and the J gene lost 1 base, with 7 bases spanning the gap. Germline V lookup: CDR1 DFQATT, CDR2 SNEGSKA (reference sequence). The CDR3 reads CSARVQGNTGELFF. The CDR3 DNA reads TGCAGTGCTAGAGTACAGGGGAACACCGGGGAGCTGTTTTTT.

V and J are TRBV7-6 and TRBJ2-1; TRBD2 matches 8 bases. Germline V CDR1 and CDR2: SGHVS, FNYEAQ. The CDR3 has 16 amino acids. V lost 0 bases to trimming and J lost 4 bases; unmatched junction nucleotides: 5. The CDR3 DNA follows: TGTGCCAGCAGCTTAGCGACTAGCGACATTTACAATGAGCAGTTCTTC. It codes for CASSLATSDIYNEQFF.

The table lists this clonotype with many counts. The chain joins TRBV29-1 to TRBJ2-7; D is unclear. Germline values: CDR1 SQVTM, CDR2 ANQGSEA. The CDR3 has 12 amino acids. Deletions cut 7 bases from V and 5 bases from J, with 15 bases between. In nucleotides, the CDR3 is TGCAGCGCCGGACCAGAAGAGGACGAGCAGTACTTC. It translates to CSAGPEEDEQYF.

About this clonotype: At one end the junction does not follow the germline gene, possibly because of a read error. The J gene is TRBJ2-5, the V gene TRBV7-2; no clear D gene. This CDR3 has 12 amino acids. Germline V gives CDR1 SGHTA, CDR2 FQGNSA. Here the CDR3 reads CTSSAPQETQYF. In DNA, the CDR3 is TGCACCAGCAGCGCGCCCCAAGAGACCCAGTACTTC.

The chain employs TRBV7-3 and TRBJ2-5, with TRBD1 identical over 10 bases. V trimming: 1 base; J trimming: 11 bases; junction bases outside the gene matches: 10. CDR1 is SGHTA and CDR2 is FQGTGA in the germline V gene. This CDR3 has 15 amino acids. CDR3 in amino acids: CASSLKGQGFGEQYF. DNA for the CDR3: TGTGCCAGCAGCTTAAAGGGACAGGGGTTCGGTGAGCAGTACTTC.

The chain has TRBV27 and TRBJ1-2; D is unresolved. CDR1 is MNHEY, CDR2 SMNVEV, per germline (reference sequence). The length of the CDR3 is 13 residues. V was pared by 8 bases and J by 2 bases, with 12 bases between. CDR3 amino acids: CASGHLTNYGYTF. The CDR3 coding sequence is TGTGCCAGCGGCCACCTTACGAACTATGGCTACACCTTC.

The chain is built from TRBV18 and TRBJ2-7; no reliable D call. This CDR3 has 15 residues. V was clipped by 3 bases and J by 3 bases, with 15 bases between them. Germline V gene lookup returns CDR1 KGHSH and CDR2 LQKENI. CDR3 in amino acids: CASSPTRIGDYEQYF. CDR3 DNA: TGTGCCAGCTCACCTACAAGAATCGGAGACTACGAGCAGTACTTC. Complete variable domain (other parts from reference TRBV18 and TRBJ2-7): NAGVMQNPRHLVRRRGQEARLRCSPMKGHSHVYWYRQLPEEGLKFMVYLQKENIIDESGMPKERFSAEFPKEGPSILRIQQVVRGDSAAYFCASSPTRIGDYEQYFGPGTRLTVT.

The sample holds a few counts of this clonotype. The rearrangement links TRBV24-1 to TRBJ1-2, with 9 nucleotides matching TRBD1. Per the germline V gene, CDR1 is KGHDR and CDR2 is SFDVKD. Trimming at V came to 9 bases and at J to 4 bases, leaving 11 bases not matched to a gene. The CDR3 sequence is 15 residues long. CDR3 sequence: CATEGEVQGAYGYTF. CDR3 nucleotide sequence: TGTGCCACCGAGGGGGAGGTACAGGGGGCCTATGGCTACACCTTC.

This clonotype was observed a few times. The chain combines TRBV7-2 with TRBJ1-2; 8 bases map to TRBD1. The CDR3 covers 16 residues. The germline V gene has CDR1 SGHTA and CDR2 FQGNSA. V lost 5 bases and J lost 5; bases outside the gene matches: 13. CDR3 coding DNA: TGTGCCAGCAGCGCCCGGTCCGGGACAGGAGGTTATGGCTACACCTTC. It codes for CASSARSGTGGYGYTF.

This chain links TRBV5-1 with TRBJ2-5; no clear D gene. Trimming removed 2 bases from V and 4 bases from J, with 15 bases in between. The CDR3 length is 15 residues. The V gene's germline CDR1 is SGHRS and CDR2 YFSETQ. The CDR3 bases are TGCGCCAGCAGCTTAGACGCGGTCGTAGGAGAGACCCAGTACTTC. Translation gives CASSLDAVVGETQYF.

The chain recombines TRBV6-6 with TRBJ2-5, with D perhaps being TRBD1 or TRBD2 (5 bases each). The DNA end is more similar to TRBJ2-7, so the J call may be wrong. The CDR3 is 14 residues long. Germline V CDR1 and CDR2: MNHNY, SVGAGI (reference sequence). The CDR3 bases are TGTGCCAGCACCTTGGACCGAGGGGTCGACGAGCAGTACTTC. Its protein product is CASTLDRGVDEQYF.

The CDR3 loop reads CASSDRGSYNEQFF. CDR3 coding DNA: TGTGCCAGCAGTGACCGGGGCTCCTACAATGAGCAGTTCTTC. This sequence joins TRBV2 and TRBJ2-1, with D maybe TRBD2 (5 bases). The CDR3 is made up of 14 amino acids. The germline CDR1 and CDR2 sequences are SNHLY and FYNNEI. V was clipped by 3 bases and J by 0 bases, with 6 bases between them.

This rearrangement joins TRBV20-1 to TRBJ2-3, with 9 bases aligning to TRBD2. CDR3 length equals 15 residues. J gave up 4 bases and V 3 bases, and 8 bases lay outside the gene matches. Germline CDR1 DFQATT, CDR2 SNEGSKA (reference sequence). The CDR3 DNA sequence: TGCAGTGCTAGTCCCTCTAGCGGGGTCGCAGATACGCAGTATTTT. Residues: CSASPSSGVADTQYF.

The chain employs TRBV20-1 and TRBJ1-1; D perhaps matches TRBD1 (6 bases). The germline V gene has CDR1 DFQATT and CDR2 SNEGSKA (reference sequence). Trimming took 3 bases from V and 7 from J, leaving 12 bases between them. The CDR3 extends over 12 amino acids. The CDR3 loop reads CSASPGRGEAFF. CDR3 DNA: TGCAGTGCTAGCCCCGGCAGGGGTGAAGCTTTCTTT.

V and J are TRBV30 and TRBJ2-7; tentative D call: TRBD1 (5 bases). The CDR3 runs 13 residues. Looked up from germline, CDR1 is GTSNPN and CDR2 is SVGIG (reference sequence). V lost 8 bases and J 5 bases, leaving 19 bases between the germline ends. The CDR3 sequence: CARQGPLSHEQYF. DNA of the CDR3: TGTGCCCGTCAGGGCCCCCTAAGCCACGAGCAGTACTTC.

This clonotype came up a few times. The chain employs TRBV27 and TRBJ1-1, with 8 bases aligning to TRBD1. Germline lookup yields CDR1 MNHEY and CDR2 SMNVEV (reference sequence). Trimming cost V 6 bases and J 10 bases; bases outside gene matches: 13. The CDR3 consists of 14 residues. The CDR3 here is CASRSDRGASVAFF. In nucleotides, the CDR3 is TGTGCCAGCAGGTCCGACAGGGGAGCAAGTGTAGCTTTCTTT.

This clonotype has a count of ten or more. V and J are TRBV5-1 and TRBJ2-7; maybe TRBD1 (5 bases). Germline-derived CDR1 and CDR2 are SGHRS and YFSETQ. Trimming stripped 0 bases from V and 2 bases from J, with 6 bases between. The CDR3 sequence is 13 residues long. The CDR3 reads CASSLVTAYEQYF. Here the CDR3 DNA reads TGCGCCAGCAGCTTGGTGACAGCCTACGAGCAGTACTTC.

The genes are TRBV11-2 and TRBJ2-2; 11 nucleotides match TRBD1. CDR3 length: 15 amino acids. Germline CDR1 and CDR2: SGHAT and FQNNGV. V was pared by 5 bases and J by 7 bases, with 6 bases of the junction left unmatched. As DNA, the CDR3 is TGTGCCAGCAGCAGGACAGGGGGCTTAGGCGGGGAGCTGTTTTTT. Amino acids: CASSRTGGLGGELFF. Using reference TRBV11-2 and TRBJ2-2 for the parts outside the CDR3, the full variable domain is EAGVAQSPRYKIIEKRQSVAFWCNPISGHATLYWYQQILGQGPKLLIQFQNNGVVDDSQLPKDRFSAERLKGVDSTLKIQPAKLEDSAVYLCASSRTGGLGGELFFGEGSRLTVL.

CDR3 sequence reads: CASSHVQTGGGLRNIQYF. The CDR3 region has the DNA TGTGCCAGCAGCCATGTCCAGACAGGAGGGGGCCTTAGAAACATTCAGTACTTC. This chain uses TRBV27 with TRBJ2-4; D perhaps matches TRBD1 (7 bases). Trimming shortened V by 6 bases and J by 6 bases, and 27 bases separated the two germline ends. The CDR3 loop spans 18 amino acids. Per the germline V gene, CDR1 is MNHEY and CDR2 is SMNVEV (reference sequence).